The present entry profiles one TCR beta chain with its context. Its antigen remains unknown. Germline V gives CDR1 LGHDT, CDR2 YNNKEL (reference sequence). The CDR3 totals 16 residues. Deletions cut 0 bases from V and 1 base from J, with 12 bases between. This specimen comes from a study of T-cell memory formation after mild COVID-19. Regarding the study as a whole: Among clones contracting day 15 to 85, CD4/CD8 was balanced, whereas later expanders leaned CD4+. Those CD4+ clones that contracted were mainly in CM and EM (CD8+ ones in EMRA). Some SARS-CoV-2-responding clones were already detected in memory before infection.

The authors produced TCR alpha and TCR beta cDNA libraries with sample barcodes and UMIs by 5'RACE using constant-segment primers. Using its own MiXCR run on the 5' RACE reads, TCRdb lists one record per CDR3 protein. The sample carries some 100,000 distinct CDR3 sequences, roughly 11% recorded once. The J gene is TRBJ1-1, the V gene TRBV3-1; D unresolved. The clonotype comes from a man aged 18-30 years who had mild COVID-19 (a few samples of this study predate the infection). Cell type and time point are not known. The sample was PBMCs or a T cell subset sorted from them (not recorded which). In nucleotides, the CDR3 is TGTGCCAGCAGCCAAGAGTTAAGGGATCGGAACACTGAAGCTTTCTTT. This codes for CASSQELRDRNTEAFF.